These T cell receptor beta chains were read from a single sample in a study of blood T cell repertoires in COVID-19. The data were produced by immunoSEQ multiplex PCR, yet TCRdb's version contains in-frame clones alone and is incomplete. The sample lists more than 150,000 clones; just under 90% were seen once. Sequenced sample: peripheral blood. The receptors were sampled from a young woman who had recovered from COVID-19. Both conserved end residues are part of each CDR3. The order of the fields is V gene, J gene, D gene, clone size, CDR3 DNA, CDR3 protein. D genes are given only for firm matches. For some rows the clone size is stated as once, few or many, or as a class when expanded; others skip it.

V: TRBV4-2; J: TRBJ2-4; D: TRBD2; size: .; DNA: TGTGCCAGCAGCCAAGATCCCCCGGGACTAGCGGGGTTACTAGCCAAAAACATTCAGTACTTC; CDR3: CASSQDPPGLAGLLAKNIQYF
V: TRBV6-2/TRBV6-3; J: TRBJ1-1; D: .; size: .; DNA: TGTGCCAGCAGTTACGCAGGGGAAGCTTTCTTT; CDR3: CASSYAGEAFF
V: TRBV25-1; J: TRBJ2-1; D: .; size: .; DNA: TGTGCCAGCAGTGAATACTGGAGGGGAGTCTACAATGAGCAGTTCTTC; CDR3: CASSEYWRGVYNEQFF
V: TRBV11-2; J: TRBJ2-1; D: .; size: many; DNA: TGTGCCAGCAGCTCTAGGAGGGATAGCTCCTACAATGAGCAGTTCTTC; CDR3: CASSSRRDSSYNEQFF
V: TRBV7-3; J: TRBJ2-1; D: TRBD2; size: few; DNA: TGTGCCAGCTTAGCGGGATGGTCCTACAATGAGCAGTTCTTC; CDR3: CASLAGWSYNEQFF
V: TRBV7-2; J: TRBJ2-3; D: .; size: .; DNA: TGTGCCAGCAGCTTTCCAACCCAGGCTACGCAGTATTTT; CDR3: CASSFPTQATQYF
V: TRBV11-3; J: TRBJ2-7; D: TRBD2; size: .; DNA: TGTGCCAGCAGCCACGGGCGGGGGGAGCAGTACTTC; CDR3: CASSHGRGEQYF
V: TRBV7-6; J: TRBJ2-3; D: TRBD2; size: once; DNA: TGTGCCAGCAGTCCGACTAGCGGGGGTCGTGATACGCAGTATTTT; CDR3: CASSPTSGGRDTQYF
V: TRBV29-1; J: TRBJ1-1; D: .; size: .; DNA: TGCAGCGTCCCCTCGGTCGTGAACACTGAAGCTTTCTTT; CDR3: CSVPSVVNTEAFF
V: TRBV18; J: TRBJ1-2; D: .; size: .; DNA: TGTGCCAGCTCACCACCGAAGGGGGTATACGGCTACACCTTC; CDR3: CASSPPKGVYGYTF
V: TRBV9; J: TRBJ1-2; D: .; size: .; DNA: TGTGCCAGCAGAACGGACCCGGGGAACGGCTACACCTTC; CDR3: CASRTDPGNGYTF
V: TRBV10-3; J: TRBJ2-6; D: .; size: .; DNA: TGTGCCATCACTGACCGTGTCAGGGGCCGCTCTGGGGCCAACGTCCTGACTTTC; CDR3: CAITDRVRGRSGANVLTF
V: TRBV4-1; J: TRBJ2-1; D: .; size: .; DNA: TGCGCCAGCAGCCAAGACCCGCCACTCCCCCCTCCTTTCTACAATGAGCAGTTCTTC; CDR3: CASSQDPPLPPPFYNEQFF
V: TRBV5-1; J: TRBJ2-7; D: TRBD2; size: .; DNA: TGCGCCAGCAGCTTGAACGTGGGACTAGTCGTTTATGGGCAGTACTTC; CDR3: CASSLNVGLVVYGQYF
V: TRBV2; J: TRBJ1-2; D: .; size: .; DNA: TGTGCCAGCAGTCCAGACAGCTATGGCTACACCTTC; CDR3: CASSPDSYGYTF
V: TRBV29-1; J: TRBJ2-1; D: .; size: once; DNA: TGCAGCGTTGAAGGGCGGTCCTCGAGCGGAGAGGGTGGCAATGAGCAGTTCTTC; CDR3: CSVEGRSSSGEGGNEQFF
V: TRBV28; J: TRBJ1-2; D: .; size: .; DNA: TGTGCCAGCAGACTCCAGGGGCTCCCGGAGGGCTACACCTTC; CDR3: CASRLQGLPEGYTF
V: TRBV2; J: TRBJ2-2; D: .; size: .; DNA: TGTGCCAGCAGGCGGGTTGCGAACACCGGGGAGCTGTTTTTT; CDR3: CASRRVANTGELFF
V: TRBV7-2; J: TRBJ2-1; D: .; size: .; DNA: TGTGCCAGCAGCTTAGGACAGAGTGCCGTTGAGCAGTTCTTC; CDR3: CASSLGQSAVEQFF
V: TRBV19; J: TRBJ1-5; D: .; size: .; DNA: TGTGCCAGTAGCATCGGGACACTCAATCACAATCAGCCCCAGCATTTT; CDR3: CASSIGTLNHNQPQHF
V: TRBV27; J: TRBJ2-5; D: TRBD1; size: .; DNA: TGTGCCAGCAGTTCCTGGACAGGGACGGGGGAGACCCAGTACTTC; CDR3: CASSSWTGTGETQYF
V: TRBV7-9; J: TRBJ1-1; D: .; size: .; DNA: TGTGCCAGCAGCTTCAGCGTGGCTGCTGGAGCTTTCTTT; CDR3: CASSFSVAAGAFF
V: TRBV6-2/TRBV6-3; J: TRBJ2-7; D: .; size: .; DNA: TGTGCCAGCAGCCCTGGACAGGGACTATCCTACGAGCAGTACTTC; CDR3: CASSPGQGLSYEQYF
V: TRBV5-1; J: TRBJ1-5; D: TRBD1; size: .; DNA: TGCGCCAGCAGCGCGACCCCACAGGGGGCGCAGCCTCAGCCCCAGCATTTT; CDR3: CASSATPQGAQPQPQHF
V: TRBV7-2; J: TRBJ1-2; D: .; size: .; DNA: TGTGCCAGCAGCTTAGGAGCCTATGGCTACACCTTC; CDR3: CASSLGAYGYTF
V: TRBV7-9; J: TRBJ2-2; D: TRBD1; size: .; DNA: TGTGCCAGCAGCTCAGGGGGAACCGGGGAGCTGTTTTTT; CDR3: CASSSGGTGELFF
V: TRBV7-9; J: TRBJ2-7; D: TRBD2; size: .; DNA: TGTGCCAGCAGCTTAGTAGCGGGGGGGTCTTACGAGCAGTACTTC; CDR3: CASSLVAGGSYEQYF
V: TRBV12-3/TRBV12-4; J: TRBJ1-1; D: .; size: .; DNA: TGTGCCAGCAGCTCCTCAGGGGAGGCTTTCTTT; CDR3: CASSSSGEAFF
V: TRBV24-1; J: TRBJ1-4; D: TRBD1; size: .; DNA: TGTGCCACCAGTGACCACCGGGACAGGGCAACTAATGAAAAACTGTTTTTT; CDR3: CATSDHRDRATNEKLFF
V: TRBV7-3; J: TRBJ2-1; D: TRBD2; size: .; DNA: TGTGCCAGCAGCTTAGATGGTCGGGAGGGCGATGAGCAGTTCTTC; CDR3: CASSLDGREGDEQFF
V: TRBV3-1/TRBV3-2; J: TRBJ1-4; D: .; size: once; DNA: TGTGCCAGCAGCCAAGTGGGCTTAACTAATGAAAAACTGTTTTTT; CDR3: CASSQVGLTNEKLFF